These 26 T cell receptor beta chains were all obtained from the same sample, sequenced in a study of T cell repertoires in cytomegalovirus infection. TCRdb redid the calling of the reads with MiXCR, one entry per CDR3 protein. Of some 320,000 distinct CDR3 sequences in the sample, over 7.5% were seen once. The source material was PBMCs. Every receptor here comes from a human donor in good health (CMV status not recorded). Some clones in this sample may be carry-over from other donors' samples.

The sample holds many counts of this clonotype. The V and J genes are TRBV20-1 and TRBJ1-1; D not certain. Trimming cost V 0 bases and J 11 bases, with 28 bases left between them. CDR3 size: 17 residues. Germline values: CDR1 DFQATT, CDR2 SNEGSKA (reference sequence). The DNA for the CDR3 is TGCAGTGCTAGAGATACGAGTGTGACAAATCTCCTGATGAGTGCTTTCTTT. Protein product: CSARDTSVTNLLMSAFF.

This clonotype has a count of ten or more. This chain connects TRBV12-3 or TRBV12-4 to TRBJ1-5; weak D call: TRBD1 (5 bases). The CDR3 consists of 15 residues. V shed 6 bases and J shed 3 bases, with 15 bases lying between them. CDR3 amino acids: CASREGTAPNQPQHF. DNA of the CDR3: TGTGCCAGCAGAGAGGGGACGGCCCCCAATCAGCCCCAGCATTTT.

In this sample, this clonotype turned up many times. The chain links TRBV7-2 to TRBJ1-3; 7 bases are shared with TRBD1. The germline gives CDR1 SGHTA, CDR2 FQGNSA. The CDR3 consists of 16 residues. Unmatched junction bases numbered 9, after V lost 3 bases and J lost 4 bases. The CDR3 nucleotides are TGTGCCAGCAGCTTCGCCCGAACAGGGGAAGGAAACACCATATATTTT. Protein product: CASSFARTGEGNTIYF.

CDR3 nucleotides: TGTGCCAGCAGTTACCCCCTGAGCGGGAGAGCCGGGGAGCTGTTTTTT. Its translation: CASSYPLSGRAGELFF. The V and J genes are TRBV6-2 or TRBV6-3 and TRBJ2-2, with 8 bases fitting TRBD2. Looked up from germline, CDR1 is MNHEY and CDR2 is SVGEGT. V trimming: 2 bases; J trimming: 6 bases; junction bases outside the gene matches: 8. The CDR3 contains 16 residues.

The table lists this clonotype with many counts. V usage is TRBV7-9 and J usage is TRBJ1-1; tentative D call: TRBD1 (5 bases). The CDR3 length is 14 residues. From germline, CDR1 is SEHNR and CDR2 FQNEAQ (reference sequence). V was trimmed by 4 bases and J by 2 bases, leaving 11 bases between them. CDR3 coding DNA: TGTGCCAGCAGCTCAATCGACAGTAACACTGAAGCTTTCTTT. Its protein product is CASSSIDSNTEAFF.

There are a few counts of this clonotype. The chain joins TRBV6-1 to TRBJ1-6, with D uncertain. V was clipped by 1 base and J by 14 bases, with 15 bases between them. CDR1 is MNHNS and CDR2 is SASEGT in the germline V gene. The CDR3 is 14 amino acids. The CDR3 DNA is TGTGCCAGCAGTGAAGACTGGGCTTTAGTGTCCCTCCACTTT. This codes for CASSEDWALVSLHF.

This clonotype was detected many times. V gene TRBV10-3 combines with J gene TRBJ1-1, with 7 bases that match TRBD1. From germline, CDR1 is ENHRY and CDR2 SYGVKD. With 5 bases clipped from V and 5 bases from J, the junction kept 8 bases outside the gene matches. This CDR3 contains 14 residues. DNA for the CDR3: TGTGCCATCAGTACGACAGGGAGGGGAACTGAAGCTTTCTTT. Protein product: CAISTTGRGTEAFF.

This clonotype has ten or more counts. The DNA for the CDR3 is TGTGCCAGCAGCTTAGTGGTAGGGTACCCTTCACCCCTCCACTTT. It translates to CASSLVVGYPSPLHF. The chain links TRBV7-2 to TRBJ1-6; no firm D call. The germline V gene has CDR1 SGHTA and CDR2 FQGNSA. Trimming shortened V by 1 base and J by 9 bases, and 13 bases separated the two germline ends. This CDR3 spans 15 amino acids.

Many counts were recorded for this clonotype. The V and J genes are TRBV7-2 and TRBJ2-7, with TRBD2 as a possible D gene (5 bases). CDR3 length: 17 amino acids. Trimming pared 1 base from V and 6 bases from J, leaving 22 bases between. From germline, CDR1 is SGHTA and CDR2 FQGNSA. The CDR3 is CASSLVPPGIGNSEQYF. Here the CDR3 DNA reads TGTGCCAGCAGCTTAGTACCTCCGGGAATTGGGAACTCCGAGCAGTACTTC.

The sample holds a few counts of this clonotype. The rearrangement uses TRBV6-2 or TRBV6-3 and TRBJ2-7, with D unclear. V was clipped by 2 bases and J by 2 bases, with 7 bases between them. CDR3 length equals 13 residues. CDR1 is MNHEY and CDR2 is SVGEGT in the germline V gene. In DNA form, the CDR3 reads TGTGCCAGCAGTTACGGACGTACCTACGAGCAGTACTTC. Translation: CASSYGRTYEQYF.

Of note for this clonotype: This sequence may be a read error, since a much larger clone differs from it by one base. This CDR3 reads CASTETDTQYF. The CDR3 DNA is TGTGCCAGCACCGAAACAGATACGCAGTATTTT. The chain couples TRBV7-9 to TRBJ2-3; D uncertain. Germline V gives CDR1 SEHNR, CDR2 FQNEAQ (reference sequence). The CDR3 is 11 residues long. Trimming left V 7 bases short and J 3 bases short, with 5 bases between.

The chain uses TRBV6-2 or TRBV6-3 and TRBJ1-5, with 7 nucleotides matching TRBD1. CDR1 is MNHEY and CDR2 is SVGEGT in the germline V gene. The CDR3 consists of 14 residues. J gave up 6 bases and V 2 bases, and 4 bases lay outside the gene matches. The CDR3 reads CASSYQGVPQPQHF. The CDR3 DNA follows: TGTGCCAGCAGTTACCAGGGGGTCCCTCAGCCCCAGCATTTT.

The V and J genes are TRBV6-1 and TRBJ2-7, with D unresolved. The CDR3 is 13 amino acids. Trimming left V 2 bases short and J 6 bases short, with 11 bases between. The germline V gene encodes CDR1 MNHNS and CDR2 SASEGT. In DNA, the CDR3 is TGTGCCAGCAGTGAAAGTGGTTGGAGCGAGCAGTACTTC. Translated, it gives CASSESGWSEQYF.

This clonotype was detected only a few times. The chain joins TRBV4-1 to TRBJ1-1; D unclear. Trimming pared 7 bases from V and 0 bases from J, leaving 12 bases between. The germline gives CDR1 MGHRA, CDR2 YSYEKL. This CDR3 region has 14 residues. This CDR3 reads CASNTQIMNTEAFF. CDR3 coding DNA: TGCGCCAGCAACACCCAGATTATGAACACTGAAGCTTTCTTT.

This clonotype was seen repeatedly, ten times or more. The CDR3 here is CSDLPAEGYEQYF. The CDR3 DNA follows: TGCAGTGACTTACCGGCTGAGGGGTACGAGCAGTACTTC. The chain couples TRBV20-1 to TRBJ2-7; D tentatively fits TRBD1 or TRBD2 (5 bases each). CDR3 length: 13 amino acids. CDR1 and CDR2 (germline): DFQATT, SNEGSKA (reference sequence). Trimming removed 7 bases from V and 4 bases from J, with 17 bases in between.

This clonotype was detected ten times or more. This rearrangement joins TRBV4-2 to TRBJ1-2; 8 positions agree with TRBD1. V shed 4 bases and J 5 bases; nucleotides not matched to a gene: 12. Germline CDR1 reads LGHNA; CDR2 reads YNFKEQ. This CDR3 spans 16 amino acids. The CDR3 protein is CASSRSTTGDGYGYTF. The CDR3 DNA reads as TGTGCCAGCAGCCGGTCCACGACAGGGGATGGGTATGGCTACACCTTC.

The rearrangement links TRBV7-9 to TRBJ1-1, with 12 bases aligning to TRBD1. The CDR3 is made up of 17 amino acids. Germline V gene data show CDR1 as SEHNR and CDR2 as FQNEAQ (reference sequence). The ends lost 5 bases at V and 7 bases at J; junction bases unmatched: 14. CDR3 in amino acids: CASSPTGTGGLRVEAFF. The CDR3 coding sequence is TGTGCCAGCAGCCCAACCGGGACAGGGGGCTTGAGGGTTGAAGCTTTCTTT.

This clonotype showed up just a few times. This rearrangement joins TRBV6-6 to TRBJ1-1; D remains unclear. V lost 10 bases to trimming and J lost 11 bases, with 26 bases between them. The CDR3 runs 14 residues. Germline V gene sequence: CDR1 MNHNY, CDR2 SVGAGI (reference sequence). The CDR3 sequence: CATKNHVTQNHAFF. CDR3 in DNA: TGTGCCACCAAGAATCATGTAACCCAAAACCATGCTTTCTTT.

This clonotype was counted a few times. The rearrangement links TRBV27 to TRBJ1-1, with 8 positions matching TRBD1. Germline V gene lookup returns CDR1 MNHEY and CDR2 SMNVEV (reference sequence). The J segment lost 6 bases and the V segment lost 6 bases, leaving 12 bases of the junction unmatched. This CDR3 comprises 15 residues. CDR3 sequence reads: CASSHYGQGNSEAFF. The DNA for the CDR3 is TGTGCCAGCAGCCATTATGGACAGGGAAATTCTGAAGCTTTCTTT.

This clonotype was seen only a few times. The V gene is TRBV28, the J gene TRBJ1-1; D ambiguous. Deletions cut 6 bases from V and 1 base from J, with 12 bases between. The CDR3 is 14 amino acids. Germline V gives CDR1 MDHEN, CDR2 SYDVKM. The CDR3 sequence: CASSPPPRNTEAFF. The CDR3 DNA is TGTGCCAGCAGCCCACCCCCAAGGAACACTGAAGCTTTCTTT.

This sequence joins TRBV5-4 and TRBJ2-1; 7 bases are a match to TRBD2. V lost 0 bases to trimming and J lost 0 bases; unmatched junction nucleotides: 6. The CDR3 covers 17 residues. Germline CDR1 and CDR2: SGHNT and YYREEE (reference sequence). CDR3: CASSLGAGKSSYNEQFF. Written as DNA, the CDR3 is TGTGCCAGCAGCTTGGGAGCGGGAAAAAGCTCCTACAATGAGCAGTTCTTC.

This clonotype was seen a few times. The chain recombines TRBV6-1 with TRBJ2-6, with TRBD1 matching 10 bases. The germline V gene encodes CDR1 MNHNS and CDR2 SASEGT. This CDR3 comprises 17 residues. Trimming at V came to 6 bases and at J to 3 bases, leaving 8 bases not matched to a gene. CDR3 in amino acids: CASRPRDRGSGANVLTF. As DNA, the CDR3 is TGTGCCAGCAGACCCCGGGACAGGGGTAGTGGGGCCAACGTCCTGACTTTC.

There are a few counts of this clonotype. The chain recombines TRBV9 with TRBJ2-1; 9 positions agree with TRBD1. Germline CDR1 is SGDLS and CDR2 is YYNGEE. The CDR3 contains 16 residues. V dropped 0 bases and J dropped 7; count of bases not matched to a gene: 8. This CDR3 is CASSVVDRGAPNEQFF. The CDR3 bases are TGTGCCAGCAGCGTAGTTGACAGGGGGGCGCCGAATGAGCAGTTCTTC.

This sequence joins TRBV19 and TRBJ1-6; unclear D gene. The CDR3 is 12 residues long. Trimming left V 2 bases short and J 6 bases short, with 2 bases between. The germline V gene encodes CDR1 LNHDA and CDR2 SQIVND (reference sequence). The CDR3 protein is CASSISNSPLHF. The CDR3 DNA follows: TGTGCCAGTAGTATATCTAATTCACCCCTCCACTTT.

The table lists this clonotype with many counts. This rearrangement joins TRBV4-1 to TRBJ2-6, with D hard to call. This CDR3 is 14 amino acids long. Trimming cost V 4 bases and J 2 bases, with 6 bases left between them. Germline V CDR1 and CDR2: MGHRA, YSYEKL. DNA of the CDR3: TGCGCCAGCAGCCCGCTCACTGGGGCCAACGTCCTGACTTTC. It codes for CASSPLTGANVLTF.

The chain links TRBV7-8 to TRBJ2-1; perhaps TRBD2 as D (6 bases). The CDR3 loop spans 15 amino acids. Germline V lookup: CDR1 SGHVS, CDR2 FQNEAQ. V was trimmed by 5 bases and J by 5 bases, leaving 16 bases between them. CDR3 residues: CASSPYVGGDNEQFF. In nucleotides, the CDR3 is TGTGCCAGCAGCCCTTATGTGGGAGGAGACAATGAGCAGTTCTTC.